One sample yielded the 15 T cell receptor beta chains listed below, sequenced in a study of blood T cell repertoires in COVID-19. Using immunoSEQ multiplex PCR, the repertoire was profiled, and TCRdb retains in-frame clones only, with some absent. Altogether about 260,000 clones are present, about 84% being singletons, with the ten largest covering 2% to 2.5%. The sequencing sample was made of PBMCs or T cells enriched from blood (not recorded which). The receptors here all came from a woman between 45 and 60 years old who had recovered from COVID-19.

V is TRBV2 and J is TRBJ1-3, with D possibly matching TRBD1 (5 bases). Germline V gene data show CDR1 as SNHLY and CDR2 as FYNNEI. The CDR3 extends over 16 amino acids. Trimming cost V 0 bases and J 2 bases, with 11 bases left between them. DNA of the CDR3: TGTGCCAGCAGTGAAGCGGGGGGGTTTGCTGGAAACACCATATATTTT. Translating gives CASSEAGGFAGNTIYF.

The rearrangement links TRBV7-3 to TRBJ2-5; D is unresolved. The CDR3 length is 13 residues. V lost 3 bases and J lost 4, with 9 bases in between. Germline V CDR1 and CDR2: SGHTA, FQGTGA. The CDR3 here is CASSFAPGETQYF. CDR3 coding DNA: TGTGCCAGCAGCTTTGCACCGGGAGAGACCCAGTACTTC.

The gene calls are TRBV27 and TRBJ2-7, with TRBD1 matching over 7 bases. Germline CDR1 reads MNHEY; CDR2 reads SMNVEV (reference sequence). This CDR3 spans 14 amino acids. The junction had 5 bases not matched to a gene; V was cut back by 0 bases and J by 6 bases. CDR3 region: CASSLSRGLGEQYF. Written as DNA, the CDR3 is TGTGCCAGCAGTTTATCGAGGGGGCTAGGCGAGCAGTACTTC.

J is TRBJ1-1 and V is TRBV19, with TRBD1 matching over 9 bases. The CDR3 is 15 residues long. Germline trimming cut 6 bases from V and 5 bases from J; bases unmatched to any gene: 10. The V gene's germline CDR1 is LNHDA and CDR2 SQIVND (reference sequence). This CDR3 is CASSPRTGAPTEAFF. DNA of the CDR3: TGTGCCAGTAGCCCCCGGACAGGGGCGCCTACTGAAGCTTTCTTT.

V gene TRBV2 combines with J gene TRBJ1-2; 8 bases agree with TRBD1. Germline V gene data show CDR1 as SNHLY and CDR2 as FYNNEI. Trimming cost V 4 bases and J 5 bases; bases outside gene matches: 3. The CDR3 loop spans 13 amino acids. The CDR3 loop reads CASSARTGYGYTF. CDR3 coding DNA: TGTGCCAGCAGTGCACGGACAGGGTATGGCTACACCTTC.

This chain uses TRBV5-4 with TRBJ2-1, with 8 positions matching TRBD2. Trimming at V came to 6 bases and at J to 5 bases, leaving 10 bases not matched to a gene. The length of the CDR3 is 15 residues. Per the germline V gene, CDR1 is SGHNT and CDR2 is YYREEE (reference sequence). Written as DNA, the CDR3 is TGTGCCAGCACCGGGCGGCGGGGGGTTAACAATGAGCAGTTCTTC. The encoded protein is CASTGRRGVNNEQFF.

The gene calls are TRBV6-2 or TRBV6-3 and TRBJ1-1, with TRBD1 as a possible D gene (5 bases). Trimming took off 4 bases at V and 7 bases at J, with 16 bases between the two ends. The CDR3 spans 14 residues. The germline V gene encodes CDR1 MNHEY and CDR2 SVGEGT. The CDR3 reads CASSSSGSRGEAFF. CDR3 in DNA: TGTGCCAGCAGTTCCTCAGGGTCTCGGGGTGAAGCTTTCTTT.

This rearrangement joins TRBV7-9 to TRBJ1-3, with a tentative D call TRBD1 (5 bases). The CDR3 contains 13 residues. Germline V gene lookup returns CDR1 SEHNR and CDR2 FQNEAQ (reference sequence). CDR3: CAGATVSGNTIYF. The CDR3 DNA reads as TGTGCAGGGGCGACGGTCTCTGGAAACACCATATATTTT. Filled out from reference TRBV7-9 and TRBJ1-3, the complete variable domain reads DTGVSQNPRHKITKRGQNVTFRCDPISEHNRLYWYRQTLGQGPEFLTYFQNEAQLEKSRLLSDRFSAERPKGSFSTLEIQRTEQGDSAMYLCAGATVSGNTIYFGEGSWLTVV.

The CDR3 here is CASSLEGGSSYEQYF. CDR3 coding DNA: TGTGCCAGCAGCTTAGAAGGCGGTAGCTCCTACGAGCAGTACTTC. This sequence joins TRBV7-2 and TRBJ2-7, with D hard to call. Between the trimmed V and J ends, which lost 1 base and 0 bases, there was a span of 10 bases. The germline CDR1 and CDR2 sequences are SGHTA and FQGNSA. The CDR3 has 15 amino acids.

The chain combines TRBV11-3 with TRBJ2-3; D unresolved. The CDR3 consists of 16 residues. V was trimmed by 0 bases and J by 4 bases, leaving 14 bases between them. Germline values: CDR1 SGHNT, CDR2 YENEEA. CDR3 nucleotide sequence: TGTGCCAGCAGCTTAGATTCGCTTAATCGGGCAGATACGCAGTATTTT. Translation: CASSLDSLNRADTQYF.

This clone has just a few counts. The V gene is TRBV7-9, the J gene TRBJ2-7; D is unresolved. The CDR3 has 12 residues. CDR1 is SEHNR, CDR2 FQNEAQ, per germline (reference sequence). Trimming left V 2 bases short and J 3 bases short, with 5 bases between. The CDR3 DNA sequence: TGTGCCAGCAGCTTAAGCAACTACGAGCAGTACTTC. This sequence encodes CASSLSNYEQYF.

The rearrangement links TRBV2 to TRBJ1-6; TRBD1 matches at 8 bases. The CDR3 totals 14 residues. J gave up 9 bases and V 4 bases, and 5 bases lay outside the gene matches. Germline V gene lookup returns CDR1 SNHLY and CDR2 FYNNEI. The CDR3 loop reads CASSGQGTISPLHF. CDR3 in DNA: TGTGCCAGCAGTGGACAGGGGACCATTTCACCCCTCCACTTT.

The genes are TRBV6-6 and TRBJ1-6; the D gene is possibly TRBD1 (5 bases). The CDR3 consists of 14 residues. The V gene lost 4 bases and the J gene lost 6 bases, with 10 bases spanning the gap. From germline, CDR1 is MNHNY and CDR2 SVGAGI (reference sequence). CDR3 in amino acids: CASSWGVANSPLHF. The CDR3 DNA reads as TGTGCCAGCAGTTGGGGGGTTGCTAATTCACCCCTCCACTTT.

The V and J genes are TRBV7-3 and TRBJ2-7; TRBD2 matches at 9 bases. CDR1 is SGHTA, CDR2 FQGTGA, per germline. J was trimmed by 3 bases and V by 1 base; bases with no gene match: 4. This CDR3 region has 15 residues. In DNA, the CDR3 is TGTGCCAGCAGCTTAAGGCGGGAGGGATTCTACGAGCAGTACTTC. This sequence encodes CASSLRREGFYEQYF. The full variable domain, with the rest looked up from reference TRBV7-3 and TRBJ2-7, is GAGVSQTPSNKVTEKGKYVELRCDPISGHTALYWYRQSLGQGPEFLIYFQGTGAADDSGLPNDRFFAVRPEGSVSTLKIQRTERGDSAVYLCASSLRREGFYEQYFGPGTRLTVT.

CDR3 amino acids: CASSFGTGIDTQYF. The CDR3 DNA sequence: TGTGCCAGCAGTTTCGGGACAGGGATAGATACGCAGTATTTT. The V gene is TRBV27, the J gene TRBJ2-3; 9 bases are a match to TRBD1. Germline V gives CDR1 MNHEY, CDR2 SMNVEV (reference sequence). With 3 bases clipped from V and 5 bases from J, the junction kept 3 bases outside the gene matches. The CDR3 has 14 amino acids.